These 4 T cell receptor beta chains came from one sample sequenced in a study of cytomegalovirus exposure and HLA in healthy donors. In the PCR, 60 Vbeta and 13 Jbeta primers were used. Repertoires were generated with immunoSEQ multiplex PCR, while TCRdb's copy carries only in-frame clones and drops some. The profile shows about 130,000 clones, around four fifths of them singletons. Input material: PBMCs. These receptors originate from a human donor in good health.

The V and J genes are TRBV27 and TRBJ1-1, with 7 bases identical to TRBD1. J was trimmed by 1 base and V by 6 bases; bases with no gene match: 5. Germline lookup yields CDR1 MNHEY and CDR2 SMNVEV (reference sequence). CDR3 length: 14 amino acids. The CDR3 region is CASRPRQGNTEAFF. CDR3 DNA sequence: TGTGCCAGCAGACCTCGACAGGGGAACACTGAAGCTTTCTTT.

CDR3 bases: TGTGCCGGCCGCAACCGGGACAGCTATGGCTACACCTTC. Amino acids: CAGRNRDSYGYTF. The chain is built from TRBV6-1 and TRBJ1-2; 7 positions agree with TRBD1. Germline V gene data show CDR1 as MNHNS and CDR2 as SASEGT. V lost 11 bases to trimming and J lost 4 bases; unmatched junction nucleotides: 10. The CDR3 length is 13 residues.

The CDR3 DNA sequence: TGTGCCAGCAGCACCGACAGGGCAACTCAAGAGACCCAGTACTTC. It specifies CASSTDRATQETQYF. The gene calls are TRBV5-4 and TRBJ2-5; TRBD1 agrees at 7 bases. The CDR3 contains 15 residues. CDR1 and CDR2 (germline): SGHNT, YYREEE (reference sequence). Losses at the gene ends were 4 bases for V and 2 bases for J; bases not matched to a gene: 8.

This clone was observed once. The V call is TRBV2, the J call TRBJ1-4; TRBD1 might be the D (5 bases). The germline V gene encodes CDR1 SNHLY and CDR2 FYNNEI. The V and J ends lost 10 bases and 7 bases respectively, with 16 bases between them. The CDR3 loop spans 13 amino acids. CDR3 sequence: CATRRGFGEKLFF. The CDR3 DNA sequence: TGTGCCACCCGGCGGGGCTTTGGTGAAAAACTGTTTTTT.